This T cell receptor (beta chain) was profiled in a study of blood T cell repertoires in COVID-19. TCRdb keeps only in-frame clones here, not all; method: immunoSEQ multiplex PCR. This sample has about 250,000 clones, with 85% found just once. From germline, CDR1 is SNHLY and CDR2 FYNNEI. Trimming shortened V by 1 base and J by 5 bases, and 11 bases separated the two germline ends. The CDR3 has 15 amino acids. The chain employs TRBV2 and TRBJ2-2; D perhaps matches TRBD1 (5 bases). The origin of this receptor is a middle-aged man with COVID-19, enrolled during active disease. The sequenced sample was peripheral blood. Here the CDR3 reads CASSEGLAGTGELFF. For the CDR3, the DNA is TGTGCCAGCAGTGAAGGCCTGGCAGGGACCGGGGAGCTGTTTTTT. The full variable domain, completed using reference TRBV2 and TRBJ2-2, is EPEVTQTPSHQVTQMGQEVILRCVPISNHLYFYWYRQILGQKVEFLVSFYNNEISEKSEIFDDQFSVERPDGSNFTLKIRSTKLEDSAMYFCASSEGLAGTGELFFGEGSRLTVL.